This T cell receptor beta chain was captured in a study of control samples from healthy donors and cancer patients. Clones were read by immunoSEQ multiplex PCR, and TCRdb kept only the in-frame ones, dropping some. The table has more than 85,000 clones, roughly 80% seen once. The V segment lost 4 bases and the J segment 8 bases; nucleotides outside the gene matches: 4. Per the germline V gene, CDR1 is LNHDA and CDR2 is SQIVND (reference sequence). The CDR3 runs to 14 residues. Sequenced input: PBMCs. The TCR was taken from a man between 65 and 79 years old with lung cancer. This chain joins TRBV19 and TRBJ2-2; 10 nucleotides match TRBD1. CDR3: CASSTTGGRGELFF. The CDR3 DNA reads as TGTGCCAGTAGTACGACAGGGGGCAGAGGGGAGCTGTTTTTT.